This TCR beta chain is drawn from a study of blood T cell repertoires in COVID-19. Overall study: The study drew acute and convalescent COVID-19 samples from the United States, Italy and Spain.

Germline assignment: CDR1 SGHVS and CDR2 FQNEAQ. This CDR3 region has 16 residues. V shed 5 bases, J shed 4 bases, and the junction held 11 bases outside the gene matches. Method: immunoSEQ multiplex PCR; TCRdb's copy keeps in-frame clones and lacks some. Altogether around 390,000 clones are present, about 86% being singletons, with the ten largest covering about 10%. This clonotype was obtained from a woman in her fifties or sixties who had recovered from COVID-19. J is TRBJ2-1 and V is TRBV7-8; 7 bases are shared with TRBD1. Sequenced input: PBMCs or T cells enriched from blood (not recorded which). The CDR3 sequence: CASSQYRGEAYNEQFF. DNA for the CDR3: TGTGCCAGCAGCCAATACAGGGGAGAGGCATACAATGAGCAGTTCTTC. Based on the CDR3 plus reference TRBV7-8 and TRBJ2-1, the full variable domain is GAGVSQSPRYKVAKRGQDVALRCDPISGHVSLFWYQQALGQGPEFLTYFQNEAQLDKSGLPSDRFFAERPEGSVSTLKIQRTQQEDSAVYLCASSQYRGEAYNEQFFGPGTRLTVL.